This T cell receptor beta chain comes out of a study of shared clonotypes between healthy human individuals (dated by TCRdb to the early 2020s). In terms of the full investigation: Three men and two women, aged 18 to 49 years, made up the cohort. For each donor, CD4 naive and CD4 memory were each run on three plates, CD8 naive on two plates, and CD8 memory on one plate. To estimate repertoire size and how much clonotype sharing occurs between individuals, the study deeply sequenced the blood TCR repertoires of several healthy adults. To increase sequencing depth and limit assay-specific biases, different laboratories used diverse techniques to prepare libraries and sequence TCR repertoires. Leukapheresis yielded between about 0.85 and 9 billion PBMCs per donor.

Measured from the cysteine to the phenylalanine, the CDR3 is 15 residues long. The only DNA kept is the CDR3, 45 bases in frame from the first base. The germline V gene specifies MDHEN as CDR1 and SYDVKM as CDR2. V was cut back by 3 bases and J by 1 base, leaving a gap of 9 bases between them. The donors were healthy, HIV-negative adults who had no recently reported acute infections or vaccinations. All donors were Caucasian adults living in Nashville, Tennessee, USA. Magnetic negative selection was used to enrich CD4+ T cells, after which naive cells were positively selected on CD45RA and the negative fraction became the memory subset. After blood collection by leukapheresis, PBMCs were isolated using Ficoll-Histopaque density gradient centrifugation and then cryopreserved in the vapor phase of liquid nitrogen. Analytical flow cytometry was used to check the purity and quantity of each magnetically sorted T cell population. Genomic DNA was isolated from every sorted fraction and measured by UV absorbance on a Nanodrop 2000c.

General conclusions and limits of the study: Larger estimated clonotype richness was generally found for naive subsets than for memory subsets. Sharing across a few donors was observed for approximately 4.6% of naive CD4, less than 4% of naive CD8, over 2% of memory CD4, and 0.4% of memory CD8 clonotypes. Incomplete sequencing was indicated by rarefaction of sorted-subset datasets, despite the large sequencing depth. Sampling was restricted to blood, and TCR repertoires in tissue are likely to differ from TCR repertoires in blood. Based on pairwise subsampling, the degree of clonotype sharing among donors was expected to be affected by sequencing depth. Because the study included only a small number of donors, the genetic and exposure-history diversity represented was limited. Compared with non-shared clonotypes, clonotypes shared by all four sorted-subset donors had higher generation probabilities.

Points on this clone: What this receptor recognizes is not known. No base qualities exist here, and no much larger clone lies one base off it.

TCR CDR3 regions were amplified from genomic DNA by multiplex PCR using the deep immunoSEQ assay. Extracted genomic DNA from each cell subset was distributed evenly across all wells of several immunoSEQ 96-well plates, and each plate was treated as a replicate. Each replicate PCR for sorted subsets received approximately 200 ng genomic DNA, equal to tens of thousands of T cell genomes. Purified libraries were quantified with a Qubit 3.0 fluorometer, sized on a Bioanalyzer 2100, and re-quantified with the KAPA Library Quantification kit. A separate single-read 150-cycle Illumina NextSeq 550 flow cell was used to sequence each immunoSEQ 96-well plate. Per the source publication's procedure: Because only junctional sequences without quality scores were contained in the immunoSEQ output, filtering matching that applied to full-length reads could not be performed. Sequences were annotated with PyIR, a Python wrapper for IgBLAST v1.9, and V/J genes and CDR3 were assigned using IMGT germline references. Reads with weak V/J assignments (E-value above 1e-6), missing CDR3, stop codons, out-of-frame junctions, or ambiguous translated residues were removed. A V3J clonotype was defined by an identical inferred V gene, J gene, and CDR3 amino acid sequence. To compute the percentage overlap between repertoires, the number of shared unique clonotypes was divided by the size of the smaller repertoire. Repertoire richness was assessed with RTK rarefaction, the Chao1 estimator, and Recon v2.1 estimates of unobserved clonotypes. Generation probabilities were computed with OLGA for all TCRbeta clonotypes obtained by the gDNA method from four donors. TCRdb mirrors the immuneACCESS table, restricted to in-frame sequences. Some clones are absent from its copies; in checked studies, under half trace to an unresolved V gene, and the reason for the others is unknown. V and J calls and clone size follow that table, whereas D and trimming were derived from the DNA. For this sample the table gives hundreds of thousands of clones, of which around 72% were detected only once. The ten top clones hold approximately 1.6% of the sample.

The receptor comes from a woman in her 30s in good health. Sample: memory CD4+ T cells sorted from blood. This sample's cell subset or site label indicates: CD45RA-negative fraction. The chain joins TRBV28 to TRBJ1-4; the D gene is possibly TRBD1, with 5 bases matching. The DNA sequence is as follows: TGTGCCAGCAGTTTCTGGGGCGAAACTAATGAAAAACTGTTTTTT. Protein translation: CASSFWGETNEKLFF.